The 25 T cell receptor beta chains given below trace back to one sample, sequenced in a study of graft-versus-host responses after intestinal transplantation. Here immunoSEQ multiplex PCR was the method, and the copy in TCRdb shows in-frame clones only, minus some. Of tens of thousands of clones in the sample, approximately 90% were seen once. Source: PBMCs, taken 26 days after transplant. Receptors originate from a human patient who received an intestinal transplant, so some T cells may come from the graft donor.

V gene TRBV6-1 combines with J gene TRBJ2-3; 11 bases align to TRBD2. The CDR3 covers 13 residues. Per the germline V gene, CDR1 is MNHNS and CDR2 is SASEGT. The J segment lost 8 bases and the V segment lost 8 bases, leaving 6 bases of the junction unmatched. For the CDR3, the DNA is TGTGCCAGCGTTTTAGCGGGAGGGGTTACGCAGTATTTT. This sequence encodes CASVLAGGVTQYF.

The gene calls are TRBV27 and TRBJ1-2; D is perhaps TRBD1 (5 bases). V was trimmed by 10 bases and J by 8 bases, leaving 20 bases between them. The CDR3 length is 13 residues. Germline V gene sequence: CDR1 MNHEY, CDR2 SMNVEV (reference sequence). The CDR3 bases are TGTGCCATCCGAGCCGTTGGGGCGACGGGCTACACCTTC. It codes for CAIRAVGATGYTF.

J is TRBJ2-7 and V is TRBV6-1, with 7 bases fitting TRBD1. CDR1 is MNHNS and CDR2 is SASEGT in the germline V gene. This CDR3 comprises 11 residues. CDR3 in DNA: TGTGGGACAGGTACCTCCTACGAGCAGTACTTC. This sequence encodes CGTGTSYEQYF.

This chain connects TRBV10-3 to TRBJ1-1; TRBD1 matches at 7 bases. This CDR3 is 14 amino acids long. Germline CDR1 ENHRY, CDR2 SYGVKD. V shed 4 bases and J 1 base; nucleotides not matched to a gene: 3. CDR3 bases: TGTGCCATCAGTGTCCGACAGGGGAACACTGAAGCTTTCTTT. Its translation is CAISVRQGNTEAFF.

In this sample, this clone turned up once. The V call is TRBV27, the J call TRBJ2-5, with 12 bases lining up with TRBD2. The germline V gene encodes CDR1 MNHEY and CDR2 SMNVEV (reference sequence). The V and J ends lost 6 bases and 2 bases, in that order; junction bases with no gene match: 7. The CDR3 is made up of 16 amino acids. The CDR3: CASRRGTSGLQETQYF. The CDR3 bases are TGTGCCAGCAGACGAGGGACTAGCGGGCTTCAAGAGACCCAGTACTTC.

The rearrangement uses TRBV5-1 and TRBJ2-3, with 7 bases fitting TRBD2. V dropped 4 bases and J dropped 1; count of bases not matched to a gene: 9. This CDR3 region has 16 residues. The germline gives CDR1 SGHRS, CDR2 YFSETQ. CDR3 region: CASSRGLPTGTDTQYF. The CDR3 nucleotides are TGCGCCAGCAGCAGGGGACTACCCACGGGCACAGATACGCAGTATTTT.

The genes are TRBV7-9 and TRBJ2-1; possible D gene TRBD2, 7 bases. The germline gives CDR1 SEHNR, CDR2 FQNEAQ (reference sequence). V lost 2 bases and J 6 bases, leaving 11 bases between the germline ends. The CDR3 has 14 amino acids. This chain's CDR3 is CASSLIGGANEQFF. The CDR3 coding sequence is TGTGCCAGCAGCTTAATTGGGGGGGCCAATGAGCAGTTCTTC.

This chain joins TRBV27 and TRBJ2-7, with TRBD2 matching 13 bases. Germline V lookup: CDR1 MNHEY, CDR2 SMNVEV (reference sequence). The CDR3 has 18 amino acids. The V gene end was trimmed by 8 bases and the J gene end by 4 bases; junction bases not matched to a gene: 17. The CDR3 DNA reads TGTGCCAGCGTATCGACCCCCCCCGGACTAGCGGGAGAGTACGAGCAGTACTTC. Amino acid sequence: CASVSTPPGLAGEYEQYF.

This CDR3 is CASSQAGKGAGNSPLHF. The CDR3 DNA sequence: TGCGCCAGCAGCCAAGCTGGCAAGGGGGCGGGTAATTCACCCCTCCACTTT. This chain uses TRBV4-1 with TRBJ1-6; TRBD1 matches 7 bases. J lost 6 bases, V lost 1 base, and 9 bases had no gene match. This CDR3 contains 17 residues. Germline V CDR1 and CDR2: MGHRA, YSYEKL.

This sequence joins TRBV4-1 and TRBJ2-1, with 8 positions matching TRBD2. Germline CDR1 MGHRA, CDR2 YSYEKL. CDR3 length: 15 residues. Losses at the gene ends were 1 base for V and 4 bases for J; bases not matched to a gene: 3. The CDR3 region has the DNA TGCGCCAGCAGCCAAGGGACTAGCAAATACAATGAGCAGTTCTTC. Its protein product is CASSQGTSKYNEQFF.

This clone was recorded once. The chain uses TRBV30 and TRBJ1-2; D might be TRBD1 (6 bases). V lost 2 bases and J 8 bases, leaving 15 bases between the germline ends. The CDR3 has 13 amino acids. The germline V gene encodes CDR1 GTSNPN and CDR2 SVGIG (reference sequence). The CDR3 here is CAWSQDSPLGYTF. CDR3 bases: TGTGCCTGGAGTCAGGACAGTCCTCTGGGCTACACCTTC.

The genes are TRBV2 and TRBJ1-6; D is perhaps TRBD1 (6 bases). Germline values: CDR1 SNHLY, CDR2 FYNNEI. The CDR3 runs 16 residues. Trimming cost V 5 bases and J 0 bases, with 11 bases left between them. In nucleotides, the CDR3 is TGTGCCAGCAGTAGGACAGAGAGCTCCTATAATTCACCCCTCCACTTT. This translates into CASSRTESSYNSPLHF.

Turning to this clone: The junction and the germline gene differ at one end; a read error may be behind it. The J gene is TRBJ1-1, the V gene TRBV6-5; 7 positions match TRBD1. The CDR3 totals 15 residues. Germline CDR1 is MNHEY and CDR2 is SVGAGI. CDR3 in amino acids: CASSNSQGLNTEAFF. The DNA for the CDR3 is TGTGCCAGCAGTAACTCACAGGGGTTGAACACTGAAGCTTTCTTT.

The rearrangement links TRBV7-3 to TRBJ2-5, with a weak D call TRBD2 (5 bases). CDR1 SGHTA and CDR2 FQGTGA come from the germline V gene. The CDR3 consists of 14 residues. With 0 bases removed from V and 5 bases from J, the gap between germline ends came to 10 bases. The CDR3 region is CASSLTRDSETQYF. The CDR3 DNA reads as TGTGCCAGCAGCTTAACGAGGGATTCGGAGACCCAGTACTTC.

The CDR3 bases are TGTGCCAGCAGCCGGATAGCGGGGAGCTACAATGAGCAGTTCTTC. Translating gives CASSRIAGSYNEQFF. The chain has TRBV14 and TRBJ2-1; 8 bases align to TRBD2. CDR3 length equals 15 residues. The germline V gene has CDR1 SGHDN and CDR2 FVKESK. Germline trimming cut 4 bases from V and 3 bases from J; bases unmatched to any gene: 5.

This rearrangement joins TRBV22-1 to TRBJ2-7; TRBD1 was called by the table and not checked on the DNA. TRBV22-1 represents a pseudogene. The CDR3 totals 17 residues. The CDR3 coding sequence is TGTCCTGGGAGCCCGTTAGACAGGGGGCATCTCTCCTACGAGCAGTACGTC. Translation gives CPGSPLDRGHLSYEQYV.

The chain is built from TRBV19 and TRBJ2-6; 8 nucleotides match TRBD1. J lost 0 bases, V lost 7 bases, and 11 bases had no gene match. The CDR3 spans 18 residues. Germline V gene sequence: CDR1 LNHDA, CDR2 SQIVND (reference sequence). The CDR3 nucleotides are TGTGCCAGTAATAGGAGTCGGGACAGGTACTCTGGGGCCAACGTCCTGACTTTC. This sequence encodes CASNRSRDRYSGANVLTF.

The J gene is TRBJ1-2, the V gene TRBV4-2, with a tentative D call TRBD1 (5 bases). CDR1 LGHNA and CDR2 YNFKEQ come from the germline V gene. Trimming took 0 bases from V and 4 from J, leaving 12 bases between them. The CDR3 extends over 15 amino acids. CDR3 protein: CASSQDRQSTYGYTF. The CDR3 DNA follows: TGTGCCAGCAGCCAAGATCGACAGTCGACCTATGGCTACACCTTC.

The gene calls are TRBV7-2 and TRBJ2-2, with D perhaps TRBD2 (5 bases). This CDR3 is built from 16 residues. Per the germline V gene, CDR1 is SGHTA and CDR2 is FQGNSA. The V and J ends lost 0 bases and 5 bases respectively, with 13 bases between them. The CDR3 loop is CASSLAVLPGTGELFF. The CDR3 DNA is TGTGCCAGCAGCTTAGCAGTCCTCCCGGGGACCGGGGAGCTGTTTTTT. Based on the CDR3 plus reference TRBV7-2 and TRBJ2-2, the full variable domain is GAGVSQSPSNKVTEKGKDVELRCDPISGHTALYWYRQSLGQGLEFLIYFQGNSAPDKSGLPSDRFSAERTGGSVSTLTIQRTQQEDSAVYLCASSLAVLPGTGELFFGEGSRLTVL.

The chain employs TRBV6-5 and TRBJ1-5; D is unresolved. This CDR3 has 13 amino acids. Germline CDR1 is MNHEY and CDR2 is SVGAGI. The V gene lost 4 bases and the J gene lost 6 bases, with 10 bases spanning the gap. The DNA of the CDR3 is TGTGCCAGCAGTTGGAGTATAAGTCAGCCCCAGCATTTT. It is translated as CASSWSISQPQHF.

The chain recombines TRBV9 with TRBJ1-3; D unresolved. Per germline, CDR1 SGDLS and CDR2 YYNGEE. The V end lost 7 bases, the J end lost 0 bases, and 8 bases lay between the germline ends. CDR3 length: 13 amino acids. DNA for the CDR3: TGTGCCAGCGGAGGAGCCTCTGGAAACACCATATATTTT. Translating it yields CASGGASGNTIYF.

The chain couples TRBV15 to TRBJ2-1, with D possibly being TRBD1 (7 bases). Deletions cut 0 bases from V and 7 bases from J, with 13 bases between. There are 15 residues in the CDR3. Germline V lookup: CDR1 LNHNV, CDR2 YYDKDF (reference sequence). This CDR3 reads CATSRDPTGTNEQFF. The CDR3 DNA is TGTGCCACCAGCAGAGATCCGACAGGGACTAATGAGCAGTTCTTC.

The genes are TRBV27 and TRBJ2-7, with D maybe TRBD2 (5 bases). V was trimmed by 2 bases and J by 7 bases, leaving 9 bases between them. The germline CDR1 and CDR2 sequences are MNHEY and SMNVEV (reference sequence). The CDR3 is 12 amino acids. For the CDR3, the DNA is TGTGCCAGCAGTTTAGGGAGAGGTGAGCAGTACTTC. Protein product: CASSLGRGEQYF.

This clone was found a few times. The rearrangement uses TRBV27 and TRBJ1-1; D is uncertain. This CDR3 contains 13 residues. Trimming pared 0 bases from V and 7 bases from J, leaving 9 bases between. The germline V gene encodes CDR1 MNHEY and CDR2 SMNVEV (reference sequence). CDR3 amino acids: CASSLSSGVEAFF. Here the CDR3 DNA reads TGTGCCAGCAGTTTATCCAGCGGGGTTGAAGCTTTCTTT.

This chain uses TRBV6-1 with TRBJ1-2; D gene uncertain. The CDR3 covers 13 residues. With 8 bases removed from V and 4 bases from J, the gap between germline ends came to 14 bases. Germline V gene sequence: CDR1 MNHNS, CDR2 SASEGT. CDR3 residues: CASSSQRTYGYTF. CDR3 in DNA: TGTGCCAGCTCCTCCCAGCGAACCTATGGCTACACCTTC.